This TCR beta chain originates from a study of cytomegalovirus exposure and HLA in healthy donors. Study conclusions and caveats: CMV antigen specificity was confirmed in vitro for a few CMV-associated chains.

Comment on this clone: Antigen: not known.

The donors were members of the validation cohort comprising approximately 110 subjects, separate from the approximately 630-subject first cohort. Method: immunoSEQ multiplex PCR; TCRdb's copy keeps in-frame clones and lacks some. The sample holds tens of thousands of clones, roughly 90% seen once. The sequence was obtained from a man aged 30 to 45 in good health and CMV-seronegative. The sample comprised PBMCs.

CDR3 nucleotide sequence: TGTGCCAGCAGTGGGGCCAGGGATGAGCAGTTCTTC. This gives the protein CASSGARDEQFF. The rearrangement links TRBV2 to TRBJ2-1, with a possible D match to TRBD1 (5 bases). With 4 bases removed from V and 8 bases from J, the gap between germline ends came to 9 bases. The germline V gene has CDR1 SNHLY and CDR2 FYNNEI. This CDR3 comprises 12 residues.